This TCR beta chain was documented in a study of CD8 T cells in Susac syndrome. Study-wide results and caveats: The study conceded that relatively few individuals underwent its TCR sequencing and HLA analysis.

This CDR3 has 15 amino acids. Trimming took 0 bases from V and 0 from J, leaving 9 bases between them. The germline CDR1 and CDR2 sequences are SGDLS and YYNGEE. About this clonotype itself: What it binds is not known.

cDNA came from around 0.54 to 1 ug RNA primed by random hexamers. TCRdb reprocessed the immunoSEQ multiplex PCR reads via MiXCR and lists one record per CDR3 protein. Here the sample spans tens of thousands of distinct CDR3 sequences, about 91% being singletons. This receptor was obtained from a human donor with multiple sclerosis. The chain has TRBV9 and TRBJ1-1; tentatively, D is TRBD1 (5 bases). Sequencing input: CD8+ T cells from PBMCs. The CDR3 DNA reads as TGTGCCAGCAGCGTAGAGGGGAGGGTGAACACTGAAGCTTTCTTT. This encodes CASSVEGRVNTEAFF. Full variable domain (outside the CDR3, taken from reference TRBV9 and TRBJ1-1): DSGVTQTPKHLITATGQRVTLRCSPRSGDLSVYWYQQSLDQGLQFLIQYYNGEERAKGNILERFSAQQFPDLHSELNLSSLELGDSALYFCASSVEGRVNTEAFFGQGTRLTVV.